Given below is one T cell receptor beta chain in context. This clonotype was detected many times. Its cognate antigen has yet to be identified. No base quality information exists; no much larger clone differs at one position. These data are taken from a study of glioma-infiltrating T cells (dated by TCRdb to between 2015 and 2016). About the investigation overall: The study sequenced TCR alpha- and beta-chain repertoires from glioma tissue, from non-neoplastic brain tissue and from matched peripheral blood mononuclear cells. The paired cohort was made up of three low-grade glioma patients, fewer than 10 primary glioblastoma patients and three non-glioma patients who contributed non-neoplastic brain tissue. To measure how far tissue and blood T-cell populations diverged, each tissue-infiltrating repertoire was compared against the peripheral blood repertoire of the same patient. Overall results and qualifications from the work: VJ-independent divergence between tissue and blood was lower than expected in non-neoplastic patients but higher than expected in all gliomas, particularly low-grade gliomas. Group comparisons were based on small numbers of patients: three non-neoplastic, three low-grade glioma and seven to nine glioblastoma patients. Very few CDR3 sequences were found to be shared between tissue and blood, and this scarcity was attributed to high CDR3 diversity and limited sampling.

CDR1 DFQATT and CDR2 SNEGSKA were looked up in the germline V gene (reference sequence). Inclusive of the bounding cysteine and phenylalanine, the CDR3 is 13 residues long. The read is trimmed to its CDR3 DNA, 39 bases read in frame from base 1. At the junction V is shortened by 4 bases and J by 5 bases; bases outside the gene matches: 4. The iRepertoire nested amplicon-rescue multiplex PCR (arm-PCR) platform was used to amplify TCR alpha and beta CDR3 regions from RNA. One-step reverse transcription and amplification used roughly 90-400 ng of tissue mRNA or PBMC total RNA as input. Following bead purification, Illumina adapters were added by a secondary multiplex PCR, and libraries between 200 and 400 bp were gel-purified. The libraries contained internal 6-nucleotide barcodes that were used for demultiplexing. Libraries were sequenced on an Illumina MiSeq with 2x220 or 2x250 nucleotide paired-end reads. The source study handled its data this way. Paired reads were merged using FLASH 1.2.11 and aligned with BWA-MEM to the GRCh37 human genome, and TRA and TRB reads were then extracted. For V and J assignment, an IMGT-derived reference of cassette sequences and CDR3 motifs that included pseudogenes was used. Three-frame translation of reads was performed, and productive CDR3s were defined as those with a C...FGXG motif and no stop codons. A clonotype was defined as a unique combination of a V-J cassette pair and a CDR3 amino acid sequence. Filtering of reads was based on Hamming distance, with the threshold set by the sequence error rate of each sample in mapped regions. TCRdb reprocessed the public reads (quality trimming at Q25 with fastp, clone calling with MiXCR) and kept in-frame beta chains. Here each entry gathers all rows of one CDR3 protein and keeps the most common genes and DNA. The V and J calls here are based on TCRdb, not the publication. This sample gives 93,000 or so distinct CDR3 sequences in total; around 30% of them show up just once. The ten largest clonotypes hold about 40% of the sample.

The sequence was collected from a human donor with low-grade glioma or glioblastoma, undergoing nonglioma brain surgery, or in good health (not recorded which). The chain couples TRBV20-1 to TRBJ2-3, with 9 bases matching TRBD2. The sample taken for sequencing was glioma tissue, nonneoplastic brain tissue, or PBMCs (not recorded which). CDR3 sequence: CSAIAGGRDTQYF. The nucleotide sequence is given as TGCAGTGCTATTGCGGGGGGGCGAGATACGCAGTATTTT.